The present TCR beta chain was sequenced within a study of PD-L1 blockade in urothelial cancer. Background on the study: Analyzed time points were 3 weeks (second dose) and 6 weeks after therapy began.

The ends lost 4 bases at V and 8 bases at J; junction bases unmatched: 5. Germline loops: CDR1 ENHRY, CDR2 SYGVKD. The length of the CDR3 is 14 residues. The data were produced by immunoSEQ multiplex PCR, yet TCRdb's version contains in-frame clones alone and is incomplete. The repertoire consists of 98,000 or so clones, with 85% to 90% occurring once and the leading ten covering around 1.7%. As to time point: pretreatment peripheral blood. The receptor comes from a man between 60 and 75 years old with urothelial cancer. The chain combines TRBV10-3 with TRBJ1-2; TRBD1 aligns across 12 bases. The material sequenced was PBMCs, taken around atezolizumab (anti-PD-L1) treatment. Here the CDR3 DNA reads TGTGCCATCAGTGCGGGACAGGGGGCTCGCGGCTACACCTTC. Protein product: CAISAGQGARGYTF.